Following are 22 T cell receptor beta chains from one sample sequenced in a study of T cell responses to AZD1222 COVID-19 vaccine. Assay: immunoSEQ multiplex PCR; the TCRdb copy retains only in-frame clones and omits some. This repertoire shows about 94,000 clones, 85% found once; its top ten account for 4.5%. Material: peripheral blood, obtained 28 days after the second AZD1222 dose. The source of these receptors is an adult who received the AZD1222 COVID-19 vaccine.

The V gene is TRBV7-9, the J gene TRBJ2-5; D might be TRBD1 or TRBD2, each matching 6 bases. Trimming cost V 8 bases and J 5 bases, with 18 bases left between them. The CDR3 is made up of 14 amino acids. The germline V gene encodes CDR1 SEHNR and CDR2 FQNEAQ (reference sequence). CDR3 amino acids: CASGLQGLRETQYF. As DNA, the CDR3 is TGTGCCAGCGGCCTACAGGGACTTCGGGAGACCCAGTACTTC.

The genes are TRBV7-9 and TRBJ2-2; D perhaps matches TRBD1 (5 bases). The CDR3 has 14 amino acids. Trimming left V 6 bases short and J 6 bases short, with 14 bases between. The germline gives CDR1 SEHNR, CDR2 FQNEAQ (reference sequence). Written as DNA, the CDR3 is TGTGCCAGCAGACAGGTTACGATGGCCGGGGAGCTGTTTTTT. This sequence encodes CASRQVTMAGELFF.

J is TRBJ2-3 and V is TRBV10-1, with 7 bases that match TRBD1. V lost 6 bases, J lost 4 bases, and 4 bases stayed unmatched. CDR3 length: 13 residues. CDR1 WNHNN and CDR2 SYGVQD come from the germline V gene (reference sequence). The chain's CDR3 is CASSVQGADTQYF. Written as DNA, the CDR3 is TGCGCCAGCAGCGTTCAGGGGGCAGATACGCAGTATTTT.

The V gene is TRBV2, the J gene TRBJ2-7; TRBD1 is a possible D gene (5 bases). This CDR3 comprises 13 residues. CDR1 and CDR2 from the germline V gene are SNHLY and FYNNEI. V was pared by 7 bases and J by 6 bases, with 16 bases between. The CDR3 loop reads CASTGPYGFEQYF. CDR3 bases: TGTGCCAGCACAGGGCCCTACGGTTTCGAGCAGTACTTC.

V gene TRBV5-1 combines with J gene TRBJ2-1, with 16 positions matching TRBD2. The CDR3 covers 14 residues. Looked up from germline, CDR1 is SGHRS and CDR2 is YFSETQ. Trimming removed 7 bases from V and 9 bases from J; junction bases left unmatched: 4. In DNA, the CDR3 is TGCGCCAGCGGGACTAGCGGGGGGGCCAGTGAGCAGTTCTTC. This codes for CASGTSGGASEQFF.

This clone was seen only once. The CDR3 loop is CASERREGEKLFF. CDR3 DNA: TGTGCCAGCGAACGGCGGGAGGGGGAAAAACTGTTTTTT. The rearrangement joins TRBV5-6 to TRBJ1-4; possibly TRBD1 for D (5 bases). The CDR3 extends over 13 amino acids. V gave up 7 bases and J gave up 8 bases, with 15 bases separating them. CDR1 SGHDT and CDR2 YYEEEE come from the germline V gene.

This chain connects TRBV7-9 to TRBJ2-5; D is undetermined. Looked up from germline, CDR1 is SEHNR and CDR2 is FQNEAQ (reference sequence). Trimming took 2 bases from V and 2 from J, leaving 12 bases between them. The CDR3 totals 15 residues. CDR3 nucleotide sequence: TGTGCCAGCAGCTTACCGTCCTTGGGTCAAGAGACCCAGTACTTC. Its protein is CASSLPSLGQETQYF.

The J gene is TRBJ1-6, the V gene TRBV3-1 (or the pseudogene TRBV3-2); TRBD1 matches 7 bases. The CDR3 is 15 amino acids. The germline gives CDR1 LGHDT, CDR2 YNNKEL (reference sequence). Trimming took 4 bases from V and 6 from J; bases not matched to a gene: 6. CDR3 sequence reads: CASSRRDSGNSPLHF. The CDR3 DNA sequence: TGTGCCAGCAGCCGGCGGGACAGTGGTAATTCACCCCTCCACTTT.

The CDR3 coding sequence is TGTGCCAGCGGGGATATGGGGGCCAACGTCCTGACTTTC. This translates into CASGDMGANVLTF. V usage is TRBV9 and J usage is TRBJ2-6; D not resolved. V gave up 7 bases and J gave up 4 bases, with 9 bases separating them. CDR3 size: 13 residues. The germline gives CDR1 SGDLS, CDR2 YYNGEE.

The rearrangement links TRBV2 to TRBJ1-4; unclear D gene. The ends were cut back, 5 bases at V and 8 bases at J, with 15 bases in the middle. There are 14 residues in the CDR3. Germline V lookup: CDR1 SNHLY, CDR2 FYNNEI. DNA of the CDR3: TGTGCCAGCAGTTGGCGGGAGGTAGGGGAAAAACTGTTTTTT. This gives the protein CASSWREVGEKLFF.

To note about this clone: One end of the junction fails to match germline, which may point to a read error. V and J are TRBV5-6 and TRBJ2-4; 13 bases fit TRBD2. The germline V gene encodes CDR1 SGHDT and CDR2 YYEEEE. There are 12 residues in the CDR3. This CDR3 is CASSGGLAGINF. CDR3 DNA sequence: TGTGCCAGCAGCGGGGGACTAGCGGGGATTAACTTC. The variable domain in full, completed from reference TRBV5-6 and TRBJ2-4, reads DAGVTQSPTHLIKTRGQQVTLRCSPKSGHDTVSWYQQALGQGPQFIFQYYEEEERQRGNFPDRFSGHQFPNYSSELNVNALLLGDSALYLCASSGGLAGINFGAGTRLSVL.

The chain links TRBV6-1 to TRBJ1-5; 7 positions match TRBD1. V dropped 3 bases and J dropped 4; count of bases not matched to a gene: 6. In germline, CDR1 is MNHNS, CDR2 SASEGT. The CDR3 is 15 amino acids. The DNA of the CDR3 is TGTGCCAGCAGTGACCGGGGACAGCCTAATCAGCCCCAGCATTTT. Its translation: CASSDRGQPNQPQHF.

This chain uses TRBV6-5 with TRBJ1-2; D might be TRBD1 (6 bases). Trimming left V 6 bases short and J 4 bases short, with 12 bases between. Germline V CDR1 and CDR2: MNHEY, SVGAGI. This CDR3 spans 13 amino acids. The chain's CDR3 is CASSLTGAYGYTF. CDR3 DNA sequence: TGTGCCAGCAGCCTGACAGGCGCCTATGGCTACACCTTC.

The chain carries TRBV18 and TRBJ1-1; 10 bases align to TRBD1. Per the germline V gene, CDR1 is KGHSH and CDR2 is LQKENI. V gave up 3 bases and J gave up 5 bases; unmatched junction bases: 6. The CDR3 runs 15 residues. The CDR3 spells CASSPARTGGTEAFF. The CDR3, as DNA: TGTGCCAGCTCACCCGCCCGGACAGGGGGGACTGAAGCTTTCTTT.

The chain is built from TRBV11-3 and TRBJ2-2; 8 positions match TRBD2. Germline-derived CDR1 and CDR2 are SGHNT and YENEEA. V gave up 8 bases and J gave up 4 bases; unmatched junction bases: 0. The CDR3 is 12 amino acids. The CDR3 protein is CASREGTGELFF. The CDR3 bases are TGTGCCAGCCGGGAGGGCACCGGGGAGCTGTTTTTT.

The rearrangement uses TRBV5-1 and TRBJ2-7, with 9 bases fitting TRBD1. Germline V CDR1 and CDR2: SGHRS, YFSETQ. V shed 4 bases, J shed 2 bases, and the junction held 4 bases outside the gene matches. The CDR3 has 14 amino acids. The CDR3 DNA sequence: TGCGCCAGCAGCGGGAGGGACAGGGCCTACGAGCAGTACTTC. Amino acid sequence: CASSGRDRAYEQYF.

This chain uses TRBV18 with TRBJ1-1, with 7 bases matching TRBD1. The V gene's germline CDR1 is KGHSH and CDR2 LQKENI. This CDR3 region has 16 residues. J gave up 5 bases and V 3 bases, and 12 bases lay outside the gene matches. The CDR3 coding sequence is TGTGCCAGCTCACCGCTCTTACAGGGGACTGGAACTGAAGCTTTCTTT. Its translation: CASSPLLQGTGTEAFF.

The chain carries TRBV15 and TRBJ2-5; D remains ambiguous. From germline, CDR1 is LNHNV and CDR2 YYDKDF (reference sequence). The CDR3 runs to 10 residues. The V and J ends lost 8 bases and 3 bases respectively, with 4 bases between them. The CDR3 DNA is TGTGCCACCCGTGAAGAGACCCAGTACTTC. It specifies CATREETQYF.

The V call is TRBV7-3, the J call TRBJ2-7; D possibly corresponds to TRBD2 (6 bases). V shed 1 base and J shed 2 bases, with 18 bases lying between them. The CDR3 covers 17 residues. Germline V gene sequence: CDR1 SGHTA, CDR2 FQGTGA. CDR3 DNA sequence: TGTGCCAGCAGCTTAAACCCCCCGGGAGCCACGCCCTACGAGCAGTACTTC. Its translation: CASSLNPPGATPYEQYF.

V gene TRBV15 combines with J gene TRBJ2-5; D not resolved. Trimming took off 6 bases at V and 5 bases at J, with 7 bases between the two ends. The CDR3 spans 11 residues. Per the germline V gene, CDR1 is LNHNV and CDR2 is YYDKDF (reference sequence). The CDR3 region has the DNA TGTGCCACCAGGGAAGGGGAGACCCAGTACTTC. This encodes CATREGETQYF.

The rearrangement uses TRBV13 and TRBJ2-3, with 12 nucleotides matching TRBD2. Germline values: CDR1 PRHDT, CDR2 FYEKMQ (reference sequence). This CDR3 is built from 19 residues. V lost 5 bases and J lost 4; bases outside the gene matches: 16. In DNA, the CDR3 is TGTGCCAGCAGCCCGCGAAATATTCCTAGCGGGGGGGCGGCAGATACGCAGTATTTT. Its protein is CASSPRNIPSGGAADTQYF. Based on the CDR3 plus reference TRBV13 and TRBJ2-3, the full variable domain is AAGVIQSPRHLIKEKRETATLKCYPIPRHDTVYWYQQGPGQDPQFLISFYEKMQSDKGSIPDRFSAQQFSDYHSELNMSSLELGDSALYFCASSPRNIPSGGAADTQYFGPGTRLTVL.

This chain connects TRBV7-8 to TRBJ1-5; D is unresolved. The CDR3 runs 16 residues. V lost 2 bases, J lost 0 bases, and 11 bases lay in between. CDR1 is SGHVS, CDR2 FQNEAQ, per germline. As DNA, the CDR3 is TGTGCCAGCAGCTTATTCAGGTTACATAGCAATCAGCCCCAGCATTTT. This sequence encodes CASSLFRLHSNQPQHF.